These 30 T cell receptor beta chains were sequenced from one sample in a study of T cell responses to AZD1222 COVID-19 vaccine. Here immunoSEQ multiplex PCR was the method, and the copy in TCRdb shows in-frame clones only, minus some. The data hold some 130,000 clones, with roughly 91% observed a single time. Material: peripheral blood, obtained on day 0 of AZD1222 vaccination. Receptor source: an adult in good health.

The chain links TRBV5-1 to TRBJ2-5; possible D gene TRBD2, 6 bases. V lost 0 bases to trimming and J lost 5 bases, with 11 bases between them. The CDR3 extends over 14 amino acids. Germline loops: CDR1 SGHRS, CDR2 YFSETQ. CDR3 protein: CASSLGQGGETQYF. CDR3 sequence (DNA): TGCGCCAGCAGCTTGGGGCAGGGAGGCGAGACCCAGTACTTC.

The V gene is TRBV5-1, the J gene TRBJ2-5; no reliable D call. The CDR3 has 13 amino acids. The V end was cut by 3 bases, the J end by 1 base, with 7 bases between. Germline CDR1 and CDR2: SGHRS and YFSETQ. The chain's CDR3 is CASSWETQETQYF. The CDR3, as DNA: TGCGCCAGCAGCTGGGAAACCCAAGAGACCCAGTACTTC. Filled out from reference TRBV5-1 and TRBJ2-5, the complete variable domain reads KAGVTQTPRYLIKTRGQQVTLSCSPISGHRSVSWYQQTPGQGLQFLFEYFSETQRNKGNFPGRFSGRQFSNSRSEMNVSTLELGDSALYLCASSWETQETQYFGPGTRLLVL.

This sequence joins TRBV29-1 and TRBJ2-1, with a weak D call TRBD2 (5 bases). CDR3 length: 12 amino acids. Germline values: CDR1 SQVTM, CDR2 ANQGSEA. V lost 6 bases, J lost 8 bases, and 14 bases lay in between. The CDR3 is CSVEVLSDEQFF. CDR3 DNA sequence: TGCAGCGTGGAGGTTCTCTCCGATGAGCAGTTCTTC.

V gene TRBV5-1 combines with J gene TRBJ2-7; 7 bases are shared with TRBD1. The trim removed 3 bases at V and 4 bases at J, leaving 7 bases unmatched. This CDR3 is 14 amino acids long. CDR1 is SGHRS and CDR2 is YFSETQ in the germline V gene. CDR3 loop: CASSWDSGPYEQYF. The CDR3 bases are TGCGCCAGCAGCTGGGACAGCGGACCTTACGAGCAGTACTTC.

The chain couples TRBV4-3 to TRBJ1-6, with D maybe TRBD1 (6 bases). The CDR3 runs 15 residues. The V end was cut by 4 bases, the J end by 7 bases, with 14 bases between. CDR1 and CDR2 from the germline V gene are LGHNA and YSLEER. In nucleotides, the CDR3 is TGCGCCAGCAGCCTAAACAGGGTATCCAATTCACCCCTCCACTTT. Residues: CASSLNRVSNSPLHF.

This chain links TRBV11-3 with TRBJ2-1; D perhaps matches TRBD2 (5 bases). V lost 2 bases to trimming and J lost 0 bases, with 14 bases between them. CDR3 length: 17 amino acids. CDR1 is SGHNT, CDR2 YENEEA, per germline. This chain's CDR3 is CASSLYSRVNSYNEQFF. CDR3 DNA: TGTGCCAGCAGCTTATACTCGCGGGTTAACTCCTACAATGAGCAGTTCTTC.

This chain links TRBV4-3 with TRBJ1-2, with 7 bases identical to TRBD1. V lost 2 bases to trimming and J lost 4 bases; unmatched junction nucleotides: 19. CDR1 and CDR2 from the germline V gene are LGHNA and YSLEER. The CDR3 runs to 19 residues. The CDR3 is CASSQYHGQDARGSYGYTF. In DNA form, the CDR3 reads TGCGCCAGCAGCCAATATCATGGACAGGACGCTCGTGGTAGCTATGGCTACACCTTC.

The chain recombines TRBV10-3 with TRBJ2-3, with 9 bases aligning to TRBD2. The CDR3 spans 15 residues. The V gene end was trimmed by 1 base and the J gene end by 5 bases; junction bases not matched to a gene: 4. Germline-derived CDR1 and CDR2 are ENHRY and SYGVKD. CDR3 sequence (DNA): TGTGCCATCAGTGAGTGGCGGGAGGGCTTAGATACGCAGTATTTT. Translated: CAISEWREGLDTQYF.

DNA for the CDR3: TGTGCCAGACGAAGGGGTGGGGTTGAGCAGTTCTTC. Protein: CARRRGGVEQFF. V gene TRBV2 combines with J gene TRBJ2-1; perhaps TRBD1 as D (5 bases). The CDR3 is 12 amino acids. V lost 9 bases and J lost 9, with 15 bases in between. Germline V gives CDR1 SNHLY, CDR2 FYNNEI.

The rearrangement uses TRBV27 and TRBJ1-6, with 7 positions matching TRBD1. Germline V gene sequence: CDR1 MNHEY, CDR2 SMNVEV (reference sequence). This CDR3 has 14 residues. J was trimmed by 8 bases and V by 2 bases; bases with no gene match: 3. The CDR3 here is CASSLDRVDSPLHF. The CDR3 DNA is TGTGCCAGCAGTTTAGACAGGGTGGATTCACCCCTCCACTTT.

This chain uses TRBV7-2 with TRBJ1-6, with unresolved D. Germline-derived CDR1 and CDR2 are SGHTA and FQGNSA. V lost 3 bases and J 10 bases, leaving 10 bases between the germline ends. The CDR3 runs 13 residues. DNA for the CDR3: TGTGCCAGCAGCTTGGAACTCGGGTCACCCCTCCACTTT. It yields the protein CASSLELGSPLHF.

In its sample, this clone was seen once. The V and J genes are TRBV7-2 and TRBJ1-2; TRBD1 matches 7 bases. The CDR3 has 16 amino acids. Germline V gives CDR1 SGHTA, CDR2 FQGNSA. Trimming removed 1 base from V and 6 bases from J; junction bases left unmatched: 11. CDR3 sequence reads: CASSLEPRTGRDGYTF. CDR3 nucleotide sequence: TGTGCCAGCAGCTTAGAACCAAGGACAGGAAGGGATGGCTACACCTTC.

The rearrangement joins TRBV30 to TRBJ2-1, with TRBD2 matching over 7 bases. Germline V gives CDR1 GTSNPN, CDR2 SVGIG (reference sequence). The CDR3 runs 17 residues. V lost 0 bases to trimming and J lost 8 bases; unmatched junction nucleotides: 16. As DNA, the CDR3 is TGTGCCTGGAGTGTAGGCCGTCTCCCGCGGAGCGGGGATGAGCAGTTCTTC. Translation: CAWSVGRLPRSGDEQFF. Full variable domain (outside the CDR3, taken from reference TRBV30 and TRBJ2-1): SQTIHQWPATLVQPVGSPLSLECTVEGTSNPNLYWYRQAAGRGLQLLFYSVGIGQISSEVPQNLSASRPQDRQFILSSKKLLLSDSGFYLCAWSVGRLPRSGDEQFFGPGTRLTVL.

This chain uses TRBV5-4 with TRBJ2-3; 10 bases line up with TRBD2. Germline assignment: CDR1 SGHNT and CDR2 YYREEE (reference sequence). The CDR3 extends over 16 amino acids. Trimming at V came to 5 bases and at J to 3 bases, leaving 9 bases not matched to a gene. The CDR3 nucleotides are TGTGCCAGCAGTGAGCTGTTAGCGGGAGGAACAGATACGCAGTATTTT. It specifies CASSELLAGGTDTQYF.

This clone appeared a few times. V is TRBV5-1 and J is TRBJ2-7; perhaps TRBD1 as D (6 bases). Germline V lookup: CDR1 SGHRS, CDR2 YFSETQ. CDR3 length: 15 amino acids. The V and J ends lost 4 bases and 5 bases respectively, with 19 bases between them. CDR3 bases: TGCGCCAGCAGCGTTTTGACCGGGACAAGCGACGAGCAGTACTTC. Protein product: CASSVLTGTSDEQYF.

The V call is TRBV7-8, the J call TRBJ1-5; 8 bases are shared with TRBD1. V lost 8 bases to trimming and J lost 1 base; unmatched junction nucleotides: 7. The germline gives CDR1 SGHVS, CDR2 FQNEAQ. CDR3 length equals 15 residues. In nucleotides, the CDR3 is TGTGCCAGCCGCAGGGGGCGAGGAAGCAATCAGCCCCAGCATTTT. The encoded protein is CASRRGRGSNQPQHF.

The chain couples TRBV5-1 to TRBJ1-1; D possibly corresponds to TRBD1 (5 bases). Germline loops: CDR1 SGHRS, CDR2 YFSETQ. V lost 4 bases and J lost 1, with 17 bases in between. The CDR3 runs 16 residues. CDR3 DNA sequence: TGCGCCAGCAGCCCGTCCCGGGCCGGGGGGAACACTGAAGCTTTCTTT. Its translation is CASSPSRAGGNTEAFF.

V usage is TRBV28 and J usage is TRBJ2-1, with 7 bases lining up with TRBD2. Germline V CDR1 and CDR2: MDHEN, SYDVKM. The ends lost 6 bases at V and 7 bases at J; junction bases unmatched: 9. The CDR3 runs to 14 residues. CDR3 amino acids: CASSPGGGVNEQFF. The CDR3 DNA reads as TGTGCCAGCAGCCCTGGGGGGGGTGTGAATGAGCAGTTCTTC.

CDR3 in amino acids: CASSGISGELFF. The CDR3 DNA reads as TGTGCCAGCAGTGGCATTTCCGGGGAGCTGTTTTTT. The chain couples TRBV12-3 or TRBV12-4 to TRBJ2-2; D not certain. This CDR3 is 12 amino acids long. Trimming cost V 5 bases and J 6 bases, with 7 bases left between them.

This clone has only one observation. The rearrangement links TRBV7-2 to TRBJ1-4; D may be TRBD1 (5 bases). The CDR3 totals 14 residues. Germline values: CDR1 SGHTA, CDR2 FQGNSA. V lost 5 bases and J 6 bases, leaving 13 bases between the germline ends. The CDR3 sequence: CASSPRRADEKLFF. The CDR3 DNA reads TGTGCCAGCAGCCCTCGCAGGGCAGATGAAAAACTGTTTTTT.

This chain links TRBV7-2 with TRBJ2-1, with D perhaps TRBD2 (6 bases). Trimming removed 1 base at V and 5 bases at J, with 12 bases between. Germline CDR1 reads SGHTA; CDR2 reads FQGNSA. The CDR3 covers 15 residues. CDR3 sequence reads: CASSLGLATNNEQFF. As DNA, the CDR3 is TGTGCCAGCAGCTTAGGCCTAGCGACAAACAATGAGCAGTTCTTC.

This clone appeared a single time. V is TRBV12-5 and J is TRBJ1-1; no clear D gene. The germline CDR1 and CDR2 sequences are LGHNT and FRNRAP. V lost 0 bases and J lost 0, with 8 bases in between. The CDR3 spans 15 residues. The CDR3 nucleotides are TGTGCTAGTGGTTTGGTAGGGTTCCTGAACACTGAAGCTTTCTTT. Translated: CASGLVGFLNTEAFF.

This chain connects TRBV11-2 to TRBJ1-6; D remains unclear. The V and J ends lost 6 bases and 10 bases respectively, with 10 bases between them. The CDR3 runs to 12 residues. Looked up from germline, CDR1 is SGHAT and CDR2 is FQNNGV. The chain's CDR3 is CASSPGVSPLHF. CDR3 DNA sequence: TGTGCCAGCAGTCCTGGGGTCTCACCCCTCCACTTT.

The chain carries TRBV7-9 and TRBJ1-2, with a weak D call TRBD1 (5 bases). V shed 2 bases and J shed 4 bases, with 14 bases lying between them. CDR1 is SEHNR, CDR2 FQNEAQ, per germline (reference sequence). The CDR3 extends over 15 amino acids. CDR3 residues: CASSLNTGPAYGYTF. The CDR3 region has the DNA TGTGCCAGCAGCTTAAATACGGGGCCGGCCTATGGCTACACCTTC. Based on the CDR3 plus reference TRBV7-9 and TRBJ1-2, the full variable domain is DTGVSQNPRHKITKRGQNVTFRCDPISEHNRLYWYRQTLGQGPEFLTYFQNEAQLEKSRLLSDRFSAERPKGSFSTLEIQRTEQGDSAMYLCASSLNTGPAYGYTFGSGTRLTVV.

The V gene is TRBV10-3, the J gene TRBJ1-2; 8 bases agree with TRBD1. The trim removed 5 bases at V and 3 bases at J, leaving 2 bases unmatched. CDR1 is ENHRY and CDR2 is SYGVKD in the germline V gene. This CDR3 has 13 residues. CDR3: CAISPGQDYGYTF. The CDR3 coding sequence is TGTGCCATCAGTCCGGGACAGGACTATGGCTACACCTTC.

The rearrangement joins TRBV4-2 to TRBJ2-3; 9 bases are a match to TRBD2. The CDR3 has 21 residues. The V gene end was trimmed by 0 bases and the J gene end by 0 bases; junction bases not matched to a gene: 16. Looked up from germline, CDR1 is LGHNA and CDR2 is YNFKEQ. The CDR3 region is CASSQDRRGVAGVFSTDTQYF. CDR3 coding DNA: TGTGCCAGCAGCCAAGATCGCCGGGGGGTAGCGGGAGTTTTTAGCACAGATACGCAGTATTTT.

The V gene is TRBV4-1, the J gene TRBJ1-1; no clear D gene. The V end was cut by 1 base, the J end by 6 bases, with 12 bases between. The germline CDR1 and CDR2 sequences are MGHRA and YSYEKL. CDR3 length: 14 residues. The CDR3 DNA reads TGCGCCAGCAGCCAAGTCCTAAAAGAGCCTGAAGCTTTCTTT. Translated: CASSQVLKEPEAFF.

This clone occurred once. This chain uses TRBV27 with TRBJ2-7; maybe TRBD1 (5 bases). In germline, CDR1 is MNHEY, CDR2 SMNVEV (reference sequence). The V end was cut by 4 bases, the J end by 1 base, with 11 bases between. The CDR3 is 14 residues long. The CDR3 spells CASSWATGSYEQYF. In DNA, the CDR3 is TGTGCCAGCAGTTGGGCCACAGGTTCCTACGAGCAGTACTTC.

V is TRBV20-1 and J is TRBJ1-1; D uncertain. The CDR3 is 10 residues long. The V gene's germline CDR1 is DFQATT and CDR2 SNEGSKA (reference sequence). The CDR3 here is CSHAPTEAFF. For the CDR3, the DNA is TGCAGCCACGCGCCCACTGAAGCTTTCTTT.

This chain connects TRBV5-1 to TRBJ1-6; no reliable D call. The CDR3 is made up of 14 amino acids. Germline CDR1 is SGHRS and CDR2 is YFSETQ. V was pared by 0 bases and J by 7 bases, with 8 bases between. CDR3: CASSLDLGNSPLHF. The DNA of the CDR3 is TGCGCCAGCAGCTTGGATTTGGGGAATTCACCCCTCCACTTT. The full variable domain, in which reference TRBV5-1 and TRBJ1-6 provide the parts outside the CDR3, is KAGVTQTPRYLIKTRGQQVTLSCSPISGHRSVSWYQQTPGQGLQFLFEYFSETQRNKGNFPGRFSGRQFSNSRSEMNVSTLELGDSALYLCASSLDLGNSPLHFGNGTRLTVT.